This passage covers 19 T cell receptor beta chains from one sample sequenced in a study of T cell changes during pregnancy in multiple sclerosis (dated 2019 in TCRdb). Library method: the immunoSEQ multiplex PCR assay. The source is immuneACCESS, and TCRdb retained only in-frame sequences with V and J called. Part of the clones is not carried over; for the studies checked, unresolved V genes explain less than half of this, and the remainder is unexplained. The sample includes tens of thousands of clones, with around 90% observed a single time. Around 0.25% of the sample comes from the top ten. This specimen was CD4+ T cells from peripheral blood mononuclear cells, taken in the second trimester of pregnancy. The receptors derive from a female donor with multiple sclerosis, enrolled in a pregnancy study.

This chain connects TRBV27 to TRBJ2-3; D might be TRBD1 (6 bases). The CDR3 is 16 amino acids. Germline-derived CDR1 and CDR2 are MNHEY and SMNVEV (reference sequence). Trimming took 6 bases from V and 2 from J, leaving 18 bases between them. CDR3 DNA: TGTGCCAGCAGGTCCTGGGGCCAGGGGTCCACAGATACGCAGTATTTT. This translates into CASRSWGQGSTDTQYF.

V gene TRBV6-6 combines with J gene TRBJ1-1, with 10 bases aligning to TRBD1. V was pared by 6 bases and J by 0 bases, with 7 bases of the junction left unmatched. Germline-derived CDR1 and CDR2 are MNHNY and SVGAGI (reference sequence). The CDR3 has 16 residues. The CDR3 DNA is TGTGCCAGCAGCCCACAGGGACAGGGGATGAACACTGAAGCTTTCTTT. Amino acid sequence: CASSPQGQGMNTEAFF.

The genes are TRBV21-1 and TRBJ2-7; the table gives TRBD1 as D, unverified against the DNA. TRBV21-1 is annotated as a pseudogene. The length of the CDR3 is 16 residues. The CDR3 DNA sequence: TGTGCCAGCACCTCTTTGGGGGACAGGGGAATTTACGAGCAGTACTTC. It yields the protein CASTSLGDRGIYEQYF.

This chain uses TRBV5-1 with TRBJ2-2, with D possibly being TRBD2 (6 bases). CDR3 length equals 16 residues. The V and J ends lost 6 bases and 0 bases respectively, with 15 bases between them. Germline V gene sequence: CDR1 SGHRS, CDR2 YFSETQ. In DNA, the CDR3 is TGCGCCAGCACAGGGACTGGATTGGCGAACACCGGGGAGCTGTTTTTT. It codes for CASTGTGLANTGELFF.

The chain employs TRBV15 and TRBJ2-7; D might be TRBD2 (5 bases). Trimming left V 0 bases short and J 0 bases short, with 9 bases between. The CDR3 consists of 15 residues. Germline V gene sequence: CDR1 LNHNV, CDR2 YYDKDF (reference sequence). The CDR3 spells CATSRDRGSSYEQYF. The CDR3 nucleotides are TGTGCCACCAGCAGAGATCGAGGGAGCTCCTACGAGCAGTACTTC.

The CDR3 reads CASSHLLIKGAGGANVLTF. Here the CDR3 DNA reads TGCGCCAGCAGCCACCTACTTATCAAGGGGGCAGGAGGGGCCAACGTCCTGACTTTC. This chain joins TRBV4-1 and TRBJ2-6; 7 bases agree with TRBD1. CDR1 and CDR2 from the germline V gene are MGHRA and YSYEKL. The ends lost 3 bases at V and 4 bases at J; junction bases unmatched: 15. The CDR3 loop spans 19 amino acids.

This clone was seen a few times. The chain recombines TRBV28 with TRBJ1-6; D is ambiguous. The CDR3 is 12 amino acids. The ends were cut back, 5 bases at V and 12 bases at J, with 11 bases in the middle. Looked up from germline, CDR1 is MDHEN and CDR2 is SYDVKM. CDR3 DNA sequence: TGTGCCAGCAGTGGCCCTGTGGTACCCCTCCACTTT. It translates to CASSGPVVPLHF.

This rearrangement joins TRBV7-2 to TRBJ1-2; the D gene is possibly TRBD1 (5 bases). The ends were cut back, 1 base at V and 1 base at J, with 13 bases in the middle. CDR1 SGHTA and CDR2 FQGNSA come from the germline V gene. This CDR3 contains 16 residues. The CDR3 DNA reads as TGTGCCAGCAGCTTAGTCCAGGGACTTTTTAACTATGGCTACACCTTC. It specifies CASSLVQGLFNYGYTF.

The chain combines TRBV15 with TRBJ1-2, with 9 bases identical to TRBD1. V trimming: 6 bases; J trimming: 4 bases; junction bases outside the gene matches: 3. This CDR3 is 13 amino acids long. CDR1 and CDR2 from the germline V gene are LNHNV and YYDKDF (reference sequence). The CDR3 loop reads CATRGQGTYGYTF. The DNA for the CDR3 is TGTGCCACCAGGGGACAGGGCACCTATGGCTACACCTTC.

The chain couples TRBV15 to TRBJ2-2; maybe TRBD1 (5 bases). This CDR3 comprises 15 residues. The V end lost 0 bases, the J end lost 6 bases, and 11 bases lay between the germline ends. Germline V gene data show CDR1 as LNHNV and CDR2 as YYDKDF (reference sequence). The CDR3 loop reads CATSREQALAGELFF. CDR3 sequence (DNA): TGTGCCACCAGCAGAGAACAGGCTCTCGCCGGGGAGCTGTTTTTT.

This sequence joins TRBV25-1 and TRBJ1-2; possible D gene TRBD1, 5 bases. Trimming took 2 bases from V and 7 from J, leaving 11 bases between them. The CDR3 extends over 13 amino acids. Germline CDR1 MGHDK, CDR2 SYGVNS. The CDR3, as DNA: TGTGCCAGCAGTGAACAGGGTTATTCTGGCTACACCTTC. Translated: CASSEQGYSGYTF.

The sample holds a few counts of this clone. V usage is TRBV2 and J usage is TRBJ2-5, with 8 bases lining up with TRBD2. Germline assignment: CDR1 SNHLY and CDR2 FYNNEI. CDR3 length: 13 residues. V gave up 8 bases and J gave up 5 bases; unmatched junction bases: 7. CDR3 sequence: CASRGGPRETQYF. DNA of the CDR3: TGTGCCAGCCGCGGGGGGCCGCGGGAGACCCAGTACTTC.

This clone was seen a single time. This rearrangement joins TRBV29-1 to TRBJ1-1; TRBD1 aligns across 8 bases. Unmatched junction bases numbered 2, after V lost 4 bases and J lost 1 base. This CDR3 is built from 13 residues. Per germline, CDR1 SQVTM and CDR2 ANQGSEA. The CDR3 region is CSVVDRANTEAFF. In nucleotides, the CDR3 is TGCAGCGTTGTGGACAGGGCGAACACTGAAGCTTTCTTT.

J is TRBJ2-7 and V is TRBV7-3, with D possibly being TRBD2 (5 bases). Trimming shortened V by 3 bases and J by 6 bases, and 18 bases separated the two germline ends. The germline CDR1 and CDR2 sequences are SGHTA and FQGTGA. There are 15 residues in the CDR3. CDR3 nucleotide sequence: TGTGCCAGCAGCTTTACACAAGGAGGTGCCGGCGAGCAGTACTTC. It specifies CASSFTQGGAGEQYF.

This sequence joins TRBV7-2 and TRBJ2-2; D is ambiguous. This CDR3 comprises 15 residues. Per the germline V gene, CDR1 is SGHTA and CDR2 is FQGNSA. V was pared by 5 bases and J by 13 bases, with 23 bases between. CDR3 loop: CASSPPRISLESLFF. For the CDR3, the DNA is TGTGCCAGCAGCCCCCCACGCATCTCTTTAGAATCGCTGTTTTTT.

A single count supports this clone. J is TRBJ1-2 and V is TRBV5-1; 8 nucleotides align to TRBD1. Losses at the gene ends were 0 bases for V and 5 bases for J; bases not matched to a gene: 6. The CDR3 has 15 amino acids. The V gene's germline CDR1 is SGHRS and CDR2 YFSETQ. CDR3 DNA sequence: TGCGCCAGCAGCTTGGGACAGGGGTATGAGTATGGCTACACCTTC. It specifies CASSLGQGYEYGYTF.

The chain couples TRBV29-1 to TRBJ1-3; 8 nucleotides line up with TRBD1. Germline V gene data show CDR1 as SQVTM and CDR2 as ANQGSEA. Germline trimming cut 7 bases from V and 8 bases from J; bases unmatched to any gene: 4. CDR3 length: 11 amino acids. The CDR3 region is CSAETGDTIYF. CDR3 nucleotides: TGCAGCGCCGAGACAGGGGACACCATATATTTT.

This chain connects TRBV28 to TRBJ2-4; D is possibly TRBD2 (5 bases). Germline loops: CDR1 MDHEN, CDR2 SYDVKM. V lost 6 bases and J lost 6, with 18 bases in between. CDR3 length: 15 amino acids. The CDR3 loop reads CASSLSVGEVNIQYF. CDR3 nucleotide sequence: TGTGCCAGCAGCCTATCCGTGGGAGAGGTAAACATTCAGTACTTC.

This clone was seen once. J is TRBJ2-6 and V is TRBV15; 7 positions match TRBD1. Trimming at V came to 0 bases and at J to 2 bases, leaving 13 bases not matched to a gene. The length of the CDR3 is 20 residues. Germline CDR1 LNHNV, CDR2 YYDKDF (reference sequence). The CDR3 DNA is TGTGCCACCAGCAGAGATAAGGGGGCAGTTATCAGCCCTGGGGCCAACGTCCTGACTTTC. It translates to CATSRDKGAVISPGANVLTF. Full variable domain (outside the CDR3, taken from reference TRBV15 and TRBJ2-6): DAMVIQNPRYQVTQFGKPVTLSCSQTLNHNVMYWYQQKSSQAPKLLFHYYDKDFNNEADTPDNFQSRRPNTSFCFLDIRSPGLGDTAMYLCATSRDKGAVISPGANVLTFGAGSRLTVL.